This TCR beta chain was identified during a study of T cells after yellow fever vaccination. Comment on this clonotype: Its antigen is not known.

Study-level results: Repertoires obtained by FACS sorting could include abundant clonotypes that entered as contaminants from the bulk population.

TCRdb fed the 5' RACE reads into MiXCR, producing one record per CDR3 protein. The sample lists about 330,000 distinct CDR3 sequences; around 6.8% were seen once. The V and J ends lost 3 bases and 0 bases, in that order; junction bases with no gene match: 6. The germline V gene encodes CDR1 SQVTM and CDR2 ANQGSEA. This CDR3 is 15 amino acids long. The chain combines TRBV29-1 with TRBJ2-3; 7 nucleotides line up with TRBD1. The source is a man between 18 and 35 years old who received the YFV17D yellow fever vaccine. The source material was PBMCs, sampled roughly 47 days after the first yellow fever vaccination. CDR3 nucleotide sequence: TGCAGCGTTGAGAACAGGGGCGATAGCACAGATACGCAGTATTTT. This encodes CSVENRGDSTDTQYF.